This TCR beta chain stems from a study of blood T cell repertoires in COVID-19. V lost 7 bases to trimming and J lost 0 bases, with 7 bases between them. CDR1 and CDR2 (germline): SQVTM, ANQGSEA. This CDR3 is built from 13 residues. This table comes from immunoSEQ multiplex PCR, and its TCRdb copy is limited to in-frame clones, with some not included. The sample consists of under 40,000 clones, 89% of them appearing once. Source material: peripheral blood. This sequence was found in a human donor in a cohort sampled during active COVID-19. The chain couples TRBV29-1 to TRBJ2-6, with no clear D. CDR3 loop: CSGQPSGANVLTF. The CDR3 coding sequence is TGCAGCGGACAACCCTCTGGGGCCAACGTCCTGACTTTC.